The present entry profiles one T cell receptor (beta chain) with its context. No antigen is known for it. Germline CDR1 is MNHEY and CDR2 is SMNVEV (reference sequence). CDR3 length equals 12 residues. V was clipped by 8 bases and J by 4 bases; unmatched bases: 4. These data are taken from a study of Tregs in tolerant kidney transplant recipients. Study-level background: Related graft donors supplied nonmyeloablative bone marrow transplants, and mixed chimerism was transient.

Unstimulated Tregs (CD4+CD25+CD127-) and CD4+CD25- non-Tregs were sorted from PBMCs. Overall study results and limits: Some patients' samples used different primers over time, so nucleotide sequences weren't comparable.

Assay used: immunoSEQ multiplex PCR; TCRdb lists only in-frame clones, some missing. The data hold approximately 98,000 clones, with almost 90% observed a single time. This sequence originates from a human donor who received a combined kidney and bone marrow transplant. The J gene is TRBJ1-1, the V gene TRBV27, with 7 bases identical to TRBD1. Sequenced material: CD4+ T cells from blood, taken before the transplant. As DNA, the CDR3 is TGTGCCAGCGCCAAGGGGGCCACTGAAGCTTTCTTT. Residues: CASAKGATEAFF.